This T cell receptor (beta chain) was identified in a study of CD8+ T cells in alopecia areata (dated by TCRdb to 2017 to 2018). For context, the study as a whole: Treated patients were enrolled in an open-label pilot trial of oral tofacitinib at 5 to 10 mg twice daily for moderate-to-severe alopecia areata. immunoSEQ multiplex PCR using 35 Vbeta forward primers and 13 Jbeta reverse primers was used to amplify TCRbeta CDR3 regions. The SALT score, which quantifies the percentage of affected scalp surface area, was used to measure disease severity in treated patients. Scalp clonality was compared among normal scalp (n=4), patchy alopecia areata scalp (n=8), and alopecia totalis/universalis scalp (n=8). Patients on tofacitinib were biopsied at baseline and after 4 and 24 weeks of treatment, and several of the patients also had a later scalp biopsy. Patients stayed on tofacitinib for 6 to 18 months and then had 6 months of follow-up off drug so that delayed response and recurrence could be assessed. The study used high-throughput TCRbeta sequencing to examine T cell clonal expansion in alopecia areata, in both the C3H/HeJ mouse model and human patients. Human TCRbeta sequencing covered scalp tissue and sorted CD4+ and CD8+ peripheral blood T cells from patchy and totalis/universalis alopecia areata patients and healthy controls. RNA was obtained with the PAXgene miRNA kit for fixed scalp, the miRNeasy kit for PBMCs, and the RNeasy kit for mouse skin. Paper-wide results and their limitations: Shared TCR sequences between patients were less evident than in mice, which may be partly attributable to HLA diversity in the patient population. Unlike mouse skin, where gammadelta T cells dominate, normal human skin contains resident alphabeta T cells that get sequenced too, which complicates analysis of the scalp TCR repertoire. With tofacitinib, both scalp clonality and the number of expanded CD8+ clones among the top 100 scalp clones went down significantly. The treated cohort was small, with a single nonresponder, so links between baseline CD8+ expansion and response need larger studies. Many expanded lesional clones persisted in scalp and blood during tofacitinib treatment, which may partly explain relapse after stopping treatment. Higher clonality and more expanded CD8+ clones were observed in lesional scalp than in normal scalp, particularly in alopecia totalis/universalis, a finding suggestive of antigenic drive.

The method behind the library was the immunoSEQ multiplex PCR assay. RNA was extracted from all samples and reverse transcribed into cDNA, which served as template for TCR sequencing. SuperScript III was used for first-strand cDNA synthesis, primed with a 2:1 mix of oligo-dT and random hexamers. A synthetic immune receptor repertoire was used to gauge amplification bias, and whatever bias remained was removed computationally. Regarding the original processing steps: Raw reads were preprocessed to remove errors, and CDR3 was defined according to IMGT conventions as the region from the conserved cysteine to phenylalanine. To get clonality, Shannon entropy was normalized by log2 of the number of productive unique TCRs and the result was subtracted from 1. CD4 or CD8 identity of scalp clones was inferred by cross-referencing scalp TCRbeta sequences with sorted blood CD4 and CD8 repertoires. TCRdb stores this immuneACCESS table with in-frame sequences only. Part of the clones is absent; in the studies checked, under half of the shortfall reflects unresolved V genes, and no reason is known for the rest. V and J calls and clone size are those listed in that table; D and trimming were worked out from the DNA. The sample table records 100,000 to 150,000 clones; 58% of these occur just once. The top ten clones comprise approximately 31% of the sample.

Of note for this clone: Its recognized antigen is unknown. No much larger clonotype is one base removed from it; base qualities were not supplied.

What this sample's time point label stands for: more than 3 weeks on oral tofacitinib. This specimen's treatment or condition label, per the study, means: oral pan-JAK inhibitor, 5-10 mg twice daily. Peripheral blood and lesional scalp punch biopsies were obtained from patients with alopecia areata. After PBMCs were isolated by density centrifugation and stained for CD3, CD4 and CD8, a FACSAria was used to sort CD4+ and CD8+ T cells. Sample: CD8+ T cells sorted from blood, taken at week 4, from a patient treated with tofacitinib. The TCR was taken from a human donor with alopecia areata.

The encoded CDR3 is CASSMTEASGNTIYF. The DNA sequence follows: TGTGCCAGCAGCATGACGGAAGCCTCTGGAAACACCATATATTTT. The chain links TRBV5-6 with TRBJ1-3; no D segment can be confidently identified. Relative to germline, V is 4 bases shorter and J is 0 bases shorter, with 11 bases between their ends. CDR1 SGHDT and CDR2 YYEEEE are derived from the germline V gene. The CDR3 runs 15 amino acids, cysteine and phenylalanine included. This entry keeps only the CDR3 DNA: 45 bases, framed from base 1.